This is a list of T cell receptor beta chains from one sample in a study of blood T cell repertoires in COVID-19. Assay used: immunoSEQ multiplex PCR; TCRdb lists only in-frame clones, some missing. Among some 250,000 clones listed, around 90% were seen once. The sample taken for sequencing was peripheral blood. These receptors originate from a man aged 55 to 70 who had recovered from COVID-19. Each CDR3 is given with its conserved first and last residue. D genes are given only for firm matches. The size entry is marked missing in some rows and otherwise reads once, few, many or a size class.

TRBD1 | . | TRBJ2-1 | TRBV5-4 | CASSLNRQGANEQFF | TGTGCCAGCAGCTTGAATCGGCAGGGGGCCAATGAGCAGTTCTTC
. | . | TRBJ2-5 | TRBV6-5 | CASSYWGVGMAETQYF | TGTGCCAGCAGTTACTGGGGGGTAGGGATGGCAGAGACCCAGTACTTC
TRBD1 | . | TRBJ2-3 | TRBV7-2 | CASSIGQGRDTQYF | TGTGCCAGCAGCATTGGACAGGGTCGCGATACGCAGTATTTT
. | . | TRBJ2-1 | TRBV11-3 | CASSSRDNYNEQFF | TGTGCCAGCAGCTCCCGGGACAACTACAATGAGCAGTTCTTC
. | few | TRBJ1-2 | TRBV10-3 | CAISGVNYGYTF | TGTGCCATCAGCGGGGTTAACTATGGCTACACCTTC
. | once | TRBJ2-3 | TRBV24-1 | CATSGEGVIDTQYF | TGTGCCACCAGCGGCGAGGGGGTTATAGATACGCAGTATTTT
. | . | TRBJ2-4 | TRBV18 | CASSPLAGSGIQYF | TGTGCCAGCTCACCACTTGCCGGGTCGGGCATTCAGTACTTC
. | . | TRBJ2-2 | TRBV5-5 | CASSPGLANTGELFF | TGTGCCAGCAGCCCGGGACTGGCGAACACCGGGGAGCTGTTTTTT
. | . | TRBJ1-2 | TRBV6-1 | CASSEAIYTGTNRGYTF | TGTGCCAGCAGTGAAGCGATTTACACCGGGACAAATCGTGGCTACACCTTC
TRBD2 | . | TRBJ2-3 | TRBV20-1 | CSASRTSGLTDTQYF | TGCAGTGCCAGTCGGACTAGCGGCCTCACAGATACGCAGTATTTT
. | . | TRBJ1-5 | TRBV3-1/TRBV3-2 | CASSRQYSNQPQHF | TGTGCCAGCAGCCGACAGTATAGCAATCAGCCCCAGCATTTT
. | . | TRBJ1-6 | TRBV12-3/TRBV12-4 | CASSVPGNSPLHF | TGTGCCAGCAGTGTACCGGGAAATTCACCCCTCCACTTT
TRBD1 | . | TRBJ1-5 | TRBV10-2 | CASTPDRGRQPQHF | TGCGCCAGCACCCCGGACAGGGGGCGACAGCCCCAGCATTTT
. | . | TRBJ2-5 | TRBV10-3 | CAIGQAVVETQYF | TGTGCCATCGGTCAGGCCGTAGTTGAGACCCAGTACTTC
TRBD2 | . | TRBJ2-6 | TRBV27 | CASSSGGTGANVLTF | TGTGCCAGCAGTTCGGGAGGGACTGGGGCCAACGTCCTGACTTTC
TRBD1 | . | TRBJ1-6 | TRBV5-1 | CASSDRGGSYNSPLHF | TGCGCCAGCTCGGACAGGGGGGGCTCCTATAATTCACCCCTCCACTTT
. | . | TRBJ1-1 | TRBV6-5 | CASSYLVRGAEAFF | TGTGCCAGCAGTTACTTAGTCCGAGGAGCTGAAGCTTTCTTT
TRBD2 | once | TRBJ2-2 | TRBV24-1 | CATSELGLDALSGELFF | TGTGCCACCAGTGAGCTCGGACTAGACGCTCTTTCCGGGGAGCTGTTTTTT
. | . | TRBJ2-3 | TRBV5-4 | CASSLIAASTDTQYF | TGTGCCAGCAGCTTAATAGCAGCTAGCACAGATACGCAGTATTTT
TRBD1 | . | TRBJ1-5 | TRBV30 | CAWSGHRTGRVNQPQHF | TGTGCCTGGAGCGGGCATCGGACAGGGCGGGTCAATCAGCCCCAGCATTTT
TRBD2 | few | TRBJ2-3 | TRBV27 | CASSALTSGYTDTQYF | TGTGCCAGCAGTGCCTTAACTAGCGGATACACAGATACGCAGTATTTT
. | few | TRBJ1-5 | TRBV6-5 | CASLSGEFNQPQHF | TGTGCCAGCCTATCAGGGGAATTTAATCAGCCCCAGCATTTT
. | . | TRBJ1-2 | TRBV12-3/TRBV12-4 | CASSLLLIYGYTF | TGTGCCAGCAGTTTACTCTTAATCTATGGCTACACCTTC
. | . | TRBJ1-1 | TRBV7-2 | CASRRDRWVNTEAFF | TGTGCCAGCAGGCGAGACAGGTGGGTGAACACTGAAGCTTTCTTT
TRBD1 | few | TRBJ1-6 | TRBV27 | CASSDRGQVARSPLHF | TGTGCCAGCAGCGACAGGGGGCAGGTTGCACGATCACCCCTCCACTTT
TRBD1 | few | TRBJ1-6 | TRBV5-1 | CASSYSLGQGDSPLHF | TGCGCCAGCAGTTACTCGCTTGGACAGGGGGATTCACCCCTCCACTTT
TRBD1 | . | TRBJ1-2 | TRBV7-9 | CASSLANRGRFSGYTF | TGTGCCAGCAGCTTAGCGAACAGGGGACGGTTCAGCGGCTACACCTTC
. | few | TRBJ2-2 | TRBV18 | CASSPQATGELFF | TGTGCCAGCTCACCTCAAGCCACCGGGGAGCTGTTTTTT
. | . | TRBJ1-1 | TRBV27 | CASSLSFTGEAFF | TGTGCCAGCAGTTTATCATTCACAGGAGAAGCTTTCTTT
TRBD1 | . | TRBJ2-3 | TRBV5-1 | CASSARDRGVSGDPDTQYF | TGCGCCAGCAGCGCAAGGGACAGGGGTGTTTCAGGGGACCCAGATACGCAGTATTTT
. | . | TRBJ1-1 | TRBV30 | CAWNMGLEAFF | TGTGCCTGGAATATGGGGCTAGAAGCTTTCTTT
. | . | TRBJ2-1 | TRBV2 | CASSVLATFYEQFF | TGTGCCAGCAGTGTGCTAGCAACTTTCTATGAGCAGTTCTTC
. | . | TRBJ2-2 | TRBV3-1/TRBV3-2 | CASSQSGGGTGELFF | TGTGCCAGCAGCCAATCAGGGGGAGGCACCGGGGAGCTGTTTTTT
. | . | TRBJ1-3 | TRBV9 | CASSVGIENTIYF | TGTGCCAGCAGCGTAGGCATAGAAAACACCATATATTTT
TRBD1 | . | TRBJ1-5 | TRBV5-6 | CASSWAGTANQPQHF | TGTGCCAGCAGTTGGGCCGGGACAGCTAATCAGCCCCAGCATTTT
. | once | TRBJ1-3 | TRBV20-1 | CSASPGGTIYF | TGCAGTGCTAGCCCTGGGGGGACCATATATTTT
TRBD1 | . | TRBJ2-5 | TRBV5-1 | CASSRTGGAKETQYF | TGCGCCAGCAGTAGGACAGGGGGCGCAAAAGAGACCCAGTACTTC
TRBD1 | . | TRBJ2-3 | TRBV29-1 | CSLRGGTGTDTQYF | TGCAGCTTAAGAGGGGGCACGGGGACAGATACGCAGTATTTT
. | few | TRBJ1-6 | TRBV19 | CASSISGQNNSPLHF | TGTGCCAGTAGTATATCCGGACAGAATAATTCACCCCTCCACTTT
TRBD2 | once | TRBJ2-7 | TRBV9 | CASSVGGGVSEQYF | TGTGCCAGCAGCGTAGGCGGGGGAGTTAGTGAGCAGTACTTC
TRBD1 | . | TRBJ2-3 | TRBV10-1 | CASSASGTGIDTQYF | TGCGCCAGCAGTGCATCCGGGACAGGGATAGATACGCAGTATTTT
TRBD1 | few | TRBJ2-3 | TRBV24-1 | CATSDSLRQGPDTQYF | TGTGCCACCAGTGATAGTCTCAGACAGGGACCAGATACGCAGTATTTT